A selection of T cell receptor beta chains follows, all from one sample in a study of early T cells in non-severe SARS-CoV-2 infection. A single record per CDR3 protein comes from TCRdb applying MiXCR to the 5' RACE reads. Among over 90,000 distinct CDR3 sequences listed, less than 15% were seen once. Sequencing used whole blood. The receptors come from an adult who was a healthcare worker with PCR-confirmed SARS-CoV-2 infection or an uninfected control (not recorded which). The CDR3 runs from the conserved cysteine through the conserved F or W. D genes are given only for firm matches. Clone size is stated in some rows and not others, as once, few, many or a class when expanded.

few	TRBV20-1	TRBD2	TRBJ2-3	CSATLRGRADTQYF
NA	TRBV7-8	NA	TRBJ1-1	CASSLGVSAVAAEAFF
NA	TRBV7-9	NA	TRBJ2-1	CASSSILGSYNEQFF
many	TRBV7-9	NA	TRBJ2-6	CASRKNRENYSGANVLTF
few	TRBV7-2	TRBD2	TRBJ2-5	CASSPRASGQQETQYF
NA	TRBV7-6	NA	TRBJ2-7	CASSGTTGAYEQYF
NA	TRBV11-2	NA	TRBJ2-1	CASSPNTQGYEQFF
NA	TRBV5-1	NA	TRBJ2-5	CASSPAAGFTAQYF
few	TRBV9	TRBD2	TRBJ2-7	CASSTSGVGYEQYF
many	TRBV27	NA	TRBJ2-1	CASSLLRSTNEQFF
many	TRBV14	TRBD2	TRBJ2-7	CASSERLARSYEQYF
many	TRBV9	TRBD2	TRBJ2-1	CASSAGTGTSGRKSDEQFF
many	TRBV7-2	NA	TRBJ2-7	CASSSVDRPYEQYF
many	TRBV2	NA	TRBJ2-2	CASTGLNTGELFF
few	TRBV6-6	NA	TRBJ1-4	CASRLSGTSEKLFF
many	TRBV20-1	TRBD1	TRBJ1-2	CSARDPAGTGDGYTF
NA	TRBV7-3	NA	TRBJ2-1	CASSSSGLTYNEQFF
few	TRBV7-2	TRBD2	TRBJ2-3	CASSYTGTSGRISTDTQYF
NA	TRBV12-3/TRBV12-4	NA	TRBJ2-7	CASSRGQQLYEQYF
many	TRBV7-9	NA	TRBJ2-3	CASSLLGGTDTQYF
many	TRBV5-1	NA	TRBJ1-2	CASGDRLSGYTF
NA	TRBV28	NA	TRBJ2-3	CASTRSTDTQYF
many	TRBV29-1	NA	TRBJ2-1	CSVDLRGPAREQFF
NA	TRBV27	TRBD2	TRBJ2-2	CASSLGPGLAGGPTGELFF
many	TRBV20-1	TRBD1	TRBJ2-7	CSAEHQGAYEQYF
few	TRBV2	TRBD1	TRBJ2-7	CASRPLEQGAYEQYF
few	TRBV28	NA	TRBJ2-7	CASSSLSYF
many	TRBV18	TRBD2	TRBJ2-7	CASSPVTSGTYEQYF
many	TRBV4-3	NA	TRBJ1-1	CASSRAGEAFF
many	TRBV20-1	NA	TRBJ2-7	CSARGTYEQYF
few	TRBV27	NA	TRBJ1-3	CANRERLGLQPGNTIYF
few	TRBV29-1	TRBD2	TRBJ2-1	CSVETLRLERELVNEQFF
few	TRBV5-1	TRBD2	TRBJ2-1	CASSLPGTSGRNEQFF
many	TRBV28	TRBD2	TRBJ2-7	CASSSGTSANSYEQYF
many	TRBV25-1	NA	TRBJ2-1	CASSALNEQFF
many	TRBV7-9	TRBD1	TRBJ1-2	CASSGTGIFYGYTF
many	TRBV27	NA	TRBJ2-3	CASSLLPTAAGDTQYF
many	TRBV12-3/TRBV12-4	TRBD2	TRBJ2-1	CASSGGSGHEQFF
few	TRBV12-3/TRBV12-4	NA	TRBJ2-7	CASRPSWGPYEQYF
few	TRBV3-1	NA	TRBJ2-7	CASSLTSPGYEQYF
many	TRBV3-1	TRBD1	TRBJ1-4	CASSPNRGSEKLFF
many	TRBV3-1	NA	TRBJ2-2	CASSQQGAGELFF
many	TRBV19	TRBD2	TRBJ2-2	CASSPTSANTGELFF
many	TRBV20-1	TRBD1	TRBJ1-5	CSARVARQGLILGNQPQHF
many	TRBV6-1	NA	TRBJ1-6	CASSEASRLYNSPLHF